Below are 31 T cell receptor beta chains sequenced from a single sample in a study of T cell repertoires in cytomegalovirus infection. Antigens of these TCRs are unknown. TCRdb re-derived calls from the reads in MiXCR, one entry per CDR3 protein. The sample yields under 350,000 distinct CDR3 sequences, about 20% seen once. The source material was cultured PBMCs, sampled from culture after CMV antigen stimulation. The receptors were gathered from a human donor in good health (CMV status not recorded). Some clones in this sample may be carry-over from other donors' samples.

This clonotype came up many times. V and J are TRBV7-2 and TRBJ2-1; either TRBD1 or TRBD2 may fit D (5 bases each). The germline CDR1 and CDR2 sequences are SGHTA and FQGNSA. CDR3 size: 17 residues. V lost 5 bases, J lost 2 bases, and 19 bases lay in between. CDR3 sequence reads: CASSQAGASTPYNEQFF. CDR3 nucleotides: TGTGCCAGCAGCCAAGCCGGGGCTAGTACACCCTACAATGAGCAGTTCTTC.

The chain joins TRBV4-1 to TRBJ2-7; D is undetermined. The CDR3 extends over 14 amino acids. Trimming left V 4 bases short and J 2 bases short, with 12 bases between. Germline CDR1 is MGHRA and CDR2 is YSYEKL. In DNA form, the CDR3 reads TGCGCCAGCAGCCCTGTTATGGGCGCCTACGAGCAGTACTTC. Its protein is CASSPVMGAYEQYF.

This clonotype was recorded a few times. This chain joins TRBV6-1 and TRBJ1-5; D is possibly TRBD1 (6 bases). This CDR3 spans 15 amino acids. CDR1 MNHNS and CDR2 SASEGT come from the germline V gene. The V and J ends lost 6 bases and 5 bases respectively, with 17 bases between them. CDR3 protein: CASRDSGGRDQPQHF. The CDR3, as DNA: TGTGCCAGCAGGGACAGTGGTGGTCGGGATCAGCCCCAGCATTTT.

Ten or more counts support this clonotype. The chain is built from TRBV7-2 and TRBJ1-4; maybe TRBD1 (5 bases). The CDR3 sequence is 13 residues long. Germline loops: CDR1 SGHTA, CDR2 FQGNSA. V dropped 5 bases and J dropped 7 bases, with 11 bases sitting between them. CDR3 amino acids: CASSQGGSEKLFF. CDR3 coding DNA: TGTGCCAGCAGCCAGGGCGGTAGTGAAAAACTGTTTTTT.

The chain's CDR3 is CASSLSRNTDTQYF. The CDR3 DNA reads as TGTGCCAGCAGTTTATCGCGCAACACAGATACGCAGTATTTT. This chain links TRBV27 with TRBJ2-3; no firm D call. CDR3 length equals 14 residues. Trimming pared 0 bases from V and 2 bases from J, leaving 6 bases between. Germline V CDR1 and CDR2: MNHEY, SMNVEV (reference sequence).

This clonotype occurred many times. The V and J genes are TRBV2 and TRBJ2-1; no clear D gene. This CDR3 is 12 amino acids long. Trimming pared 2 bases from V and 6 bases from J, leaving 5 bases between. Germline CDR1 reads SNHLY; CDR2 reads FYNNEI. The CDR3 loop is CASSENVNEQFF. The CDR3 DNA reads TGTGCCAGCAGTGAAAACGTCAATGAGCAGTTCTTC.

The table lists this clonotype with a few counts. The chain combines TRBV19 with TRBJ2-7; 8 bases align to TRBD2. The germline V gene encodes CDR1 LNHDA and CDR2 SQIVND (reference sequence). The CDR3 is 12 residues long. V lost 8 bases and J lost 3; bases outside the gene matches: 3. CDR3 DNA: TGTGCCAGTGCGGGACTAGGCTACGAGCAGTACTTC. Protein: CASAGLGYEQYF.

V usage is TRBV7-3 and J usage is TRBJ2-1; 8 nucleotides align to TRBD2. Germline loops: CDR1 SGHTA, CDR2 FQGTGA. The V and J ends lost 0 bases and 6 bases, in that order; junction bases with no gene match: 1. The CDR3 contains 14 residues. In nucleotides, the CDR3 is TGTGCCAGCAGCTTAACTAGCGGGACCAATGAGCAGTTCTTC. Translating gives CASSLTSGTNEQFF.

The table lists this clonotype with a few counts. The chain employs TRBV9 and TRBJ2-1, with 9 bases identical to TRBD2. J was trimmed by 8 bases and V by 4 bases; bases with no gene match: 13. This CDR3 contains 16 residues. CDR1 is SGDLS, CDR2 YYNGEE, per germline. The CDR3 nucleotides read TGTGCCAGCAGCTCCCTCGGGGCGGGAGGGATCGATGAGCAGTTCTTC. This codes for CASSSLGAGGIDEQFF.

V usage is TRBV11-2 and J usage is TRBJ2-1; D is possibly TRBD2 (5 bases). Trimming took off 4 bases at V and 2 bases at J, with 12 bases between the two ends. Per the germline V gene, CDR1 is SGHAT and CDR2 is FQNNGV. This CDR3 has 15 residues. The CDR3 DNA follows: TGTGCCAGCAGCTCCGGACTCCGCCCCTACAATGAGCAGTTCTTC. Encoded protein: CASSSGLRPYNEQFF.

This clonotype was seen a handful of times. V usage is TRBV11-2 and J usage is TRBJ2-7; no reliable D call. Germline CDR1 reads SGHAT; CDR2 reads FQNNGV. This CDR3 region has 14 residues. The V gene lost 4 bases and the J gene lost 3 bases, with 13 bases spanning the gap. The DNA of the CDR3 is TGTGCCAGCAGCTCCAACACTCACCTCTACGAGCAGTACTTC. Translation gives CASSSNTHLYEQYF. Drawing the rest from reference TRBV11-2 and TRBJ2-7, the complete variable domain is EAGVAQSPRYKIIEKRQSVAFWCNPISGHATLYWYQQILGQGPKLLIQFQNNGVVDDSQLPKDRFSAERLKGVDSTLKIQPAKLEDSAVYLCASSSNTHLYEQYFGPGTRLTVT.

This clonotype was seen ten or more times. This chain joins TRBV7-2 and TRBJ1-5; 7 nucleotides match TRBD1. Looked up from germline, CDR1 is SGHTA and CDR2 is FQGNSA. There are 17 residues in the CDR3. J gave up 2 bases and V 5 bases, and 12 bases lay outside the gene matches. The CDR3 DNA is TGTGCCAGCAGCCCAGGGGGGGCAGGGGGGCGCAATCAGCCCCAGCATTTT. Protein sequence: CASSPGGAGGRNQPQHF. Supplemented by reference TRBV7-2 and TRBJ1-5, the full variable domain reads GAGVSQSPSNKVTEKGKDVELRCDPISGHTALYWYRQSLGQGLEFLIYFQGNSAPDKSGLPSDRFSAERTGGSVSTLTIQRTQQEDSAVYLCASSPGGAGGRNQPQHFGDGTRLSIL.

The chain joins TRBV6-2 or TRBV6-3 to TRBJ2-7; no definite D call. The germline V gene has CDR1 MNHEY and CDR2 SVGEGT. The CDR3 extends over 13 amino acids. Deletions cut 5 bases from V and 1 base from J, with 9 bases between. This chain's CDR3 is CASSLAESYEQYV. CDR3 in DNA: TGTGCCAGCAGTCTCGCGGAGTCCTACGAGCAGTACGTC.

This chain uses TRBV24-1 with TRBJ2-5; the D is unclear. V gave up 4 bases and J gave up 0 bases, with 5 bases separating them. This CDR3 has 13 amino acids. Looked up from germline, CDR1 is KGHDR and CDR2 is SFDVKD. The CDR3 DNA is TGTGCCACCAGTGAGCACAACCAAGAGACCCAGTACTTC. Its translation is CATSEHNQETQYF.

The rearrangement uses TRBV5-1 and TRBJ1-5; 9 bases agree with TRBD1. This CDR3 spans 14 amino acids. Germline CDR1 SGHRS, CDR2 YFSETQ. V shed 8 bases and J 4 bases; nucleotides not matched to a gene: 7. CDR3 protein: CARERTGDNQPQHF. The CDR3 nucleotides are TGCGCCAGAGAGAGGACAGGGGATAATCAGCCCCAGCATTTT. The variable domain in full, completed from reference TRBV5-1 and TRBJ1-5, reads KAGVTQTPRYLIKTRGQQVTLSCSPISGHRSVSWYQQTPGQGLQFLFEYFSETQRNKGNFPGRFSGRQFSNSRSEMNVSTLELGDSALYLCARERTGDNQPQHFGDGTRLSIL.

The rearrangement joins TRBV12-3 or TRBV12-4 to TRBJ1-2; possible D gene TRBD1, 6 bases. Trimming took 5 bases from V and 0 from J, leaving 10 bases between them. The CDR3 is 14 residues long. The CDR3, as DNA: TGTGCCAGCAGTCCAGGGGTCACTAACTATGGCTACACCTTC. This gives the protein CASSPGVTNYGYTF.

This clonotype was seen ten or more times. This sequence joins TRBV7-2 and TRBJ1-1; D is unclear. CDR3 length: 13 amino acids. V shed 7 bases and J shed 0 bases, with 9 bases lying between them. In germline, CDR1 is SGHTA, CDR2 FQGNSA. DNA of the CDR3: TGTGCCAGCATCCTTAGCCTGAACACTGAAGCTTTCTTT. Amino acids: CASILSLNTEAFF.

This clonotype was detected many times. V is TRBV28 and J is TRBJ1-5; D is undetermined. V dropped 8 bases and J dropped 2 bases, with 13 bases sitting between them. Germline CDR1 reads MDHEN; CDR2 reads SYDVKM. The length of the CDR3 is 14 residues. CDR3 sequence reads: CASQLAMGNQPQHF. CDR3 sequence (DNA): TGTGCCAGCCAACTCGCTATGGGCAATCAGCCCCAGCATTTT.

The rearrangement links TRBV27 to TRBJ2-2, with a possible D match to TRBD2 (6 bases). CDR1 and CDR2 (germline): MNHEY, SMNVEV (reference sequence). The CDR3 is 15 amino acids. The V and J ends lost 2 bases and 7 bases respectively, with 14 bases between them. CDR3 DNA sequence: TGTGCCAGCAGTTTAGCGGGGCCCGGTAGCGGGGAGCTGTTTTTT. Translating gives CASSLAGPGSGELFF.

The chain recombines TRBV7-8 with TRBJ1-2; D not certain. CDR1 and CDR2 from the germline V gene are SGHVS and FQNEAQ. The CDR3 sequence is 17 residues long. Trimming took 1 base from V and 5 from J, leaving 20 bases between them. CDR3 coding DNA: TGTGCCAGCAGCTTAGAAAGGAGACGGAGACATATTTATGGCTACACCTTC. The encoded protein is CASSLERRRRHIYGYTF.

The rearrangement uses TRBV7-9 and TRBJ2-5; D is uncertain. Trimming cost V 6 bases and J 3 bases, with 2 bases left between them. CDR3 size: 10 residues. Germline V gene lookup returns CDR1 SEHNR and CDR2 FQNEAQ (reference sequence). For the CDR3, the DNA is TGTGCCAGCAGTAAAGAGACCCAGTACTTC. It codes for CASSKETQYF.

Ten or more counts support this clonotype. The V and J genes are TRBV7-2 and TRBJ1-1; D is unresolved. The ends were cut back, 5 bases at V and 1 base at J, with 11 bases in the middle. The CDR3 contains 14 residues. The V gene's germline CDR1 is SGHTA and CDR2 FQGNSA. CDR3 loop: CASSRTRGNTEAFF. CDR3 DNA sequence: TGTGCCAGCAGCCGGACTCGGGGGAACACTGAAGCTTTCTTT.

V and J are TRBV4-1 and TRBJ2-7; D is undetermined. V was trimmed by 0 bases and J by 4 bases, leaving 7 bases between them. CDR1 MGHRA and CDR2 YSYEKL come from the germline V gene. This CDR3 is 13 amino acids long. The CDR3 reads CASSQEALYEQYF. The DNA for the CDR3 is TGCGCCAGCAGCCAAGAGGCCCTTTACGAGCAGTACTTC.

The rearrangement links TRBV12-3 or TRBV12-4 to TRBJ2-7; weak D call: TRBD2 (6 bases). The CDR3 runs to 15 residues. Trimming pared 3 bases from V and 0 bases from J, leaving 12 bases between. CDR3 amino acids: CASSFDGGSSYEQYV. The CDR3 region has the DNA TGTGCCAGCAGTTTCGACGGGGGAAGCTCCTACGAGCAGTACGTC.

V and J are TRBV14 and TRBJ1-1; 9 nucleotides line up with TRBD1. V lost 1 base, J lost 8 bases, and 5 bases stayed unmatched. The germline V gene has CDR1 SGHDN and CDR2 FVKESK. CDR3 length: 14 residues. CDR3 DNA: TGTGCCAGCAGCCAAGCCGGGACAGGGACCGAAGCTTTCTTT. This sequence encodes CASSQAGTGTEAFF.

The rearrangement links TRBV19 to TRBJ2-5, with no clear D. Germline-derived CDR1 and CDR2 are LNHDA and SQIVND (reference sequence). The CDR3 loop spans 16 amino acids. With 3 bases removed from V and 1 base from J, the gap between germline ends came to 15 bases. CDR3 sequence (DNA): TGTGCCAGTAGTATGGTATTGGGTGGCAGCCAAGAGACCCAGTACTTC. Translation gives CASSMVLGGSQETQYF. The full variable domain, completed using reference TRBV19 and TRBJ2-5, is DGGITQSPKYLFRKEGQNVTLSCEQNLNHDAMYWYRQDPGQGLRLIYYSQIVNDFQKGDIAEGYSVSREKKESFPLTVTSAQKNPTAFYLCASSMVLGGSQETQYFGPGTRLLVL.

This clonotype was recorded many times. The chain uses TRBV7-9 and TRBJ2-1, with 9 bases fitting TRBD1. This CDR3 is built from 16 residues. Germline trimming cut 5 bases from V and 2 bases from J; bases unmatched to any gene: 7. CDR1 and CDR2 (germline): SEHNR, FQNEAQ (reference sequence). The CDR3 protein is CASSARNRGPYNEQFF. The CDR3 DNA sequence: TGTGCCAGCAGCGCCCGAAACAGGGGGCCCTACAATGAGCAGTTCTTC.

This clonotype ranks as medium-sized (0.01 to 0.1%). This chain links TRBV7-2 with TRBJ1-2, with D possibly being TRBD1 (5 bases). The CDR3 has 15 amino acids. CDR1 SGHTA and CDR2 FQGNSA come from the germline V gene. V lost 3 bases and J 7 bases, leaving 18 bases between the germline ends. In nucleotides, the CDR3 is TGTGCCAGCAGCTTCCTACAGGTGGAAGTAGGTGGCTACACCTTC. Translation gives CASSFLQVEVGGYTF. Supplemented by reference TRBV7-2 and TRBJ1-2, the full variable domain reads GAGVSQSPSNKVTEKGKDVELRCDPISGHTALYWYRQSLGQGLEFLIYFQGNSAPDKSGLPSDRFSAERTGGSVSTLTIQRTQQEDSAVYLCASSFLQVEVGGYTFGSGTRLTVV.

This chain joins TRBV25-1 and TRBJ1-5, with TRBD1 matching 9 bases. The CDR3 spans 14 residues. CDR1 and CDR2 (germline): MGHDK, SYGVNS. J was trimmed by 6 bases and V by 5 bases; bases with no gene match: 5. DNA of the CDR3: TGTGCCAGCAGTACTACAGGGGGCAGTCAGCCCCAGCATTTT. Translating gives CASSTTGGSQPQHF.

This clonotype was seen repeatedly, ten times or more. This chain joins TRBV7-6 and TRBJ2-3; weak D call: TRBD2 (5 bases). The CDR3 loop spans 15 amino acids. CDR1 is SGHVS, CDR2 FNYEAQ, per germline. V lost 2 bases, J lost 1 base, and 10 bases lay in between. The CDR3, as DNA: TGTGCCAGCAGCTTAATGGTGAGGGGCACAGATACGCAGTATTTT. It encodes CASSLMVRGTDTQYF.

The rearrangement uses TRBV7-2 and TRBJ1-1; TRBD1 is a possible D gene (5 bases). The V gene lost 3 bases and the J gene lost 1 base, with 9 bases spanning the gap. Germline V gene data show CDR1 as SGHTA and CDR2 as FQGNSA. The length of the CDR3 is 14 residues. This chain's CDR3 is CASSLGLPNTEAFF. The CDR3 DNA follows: TGTGCCAGCAGCTTGGGACTGCCGAACACTGAAGCTTTCTTT.